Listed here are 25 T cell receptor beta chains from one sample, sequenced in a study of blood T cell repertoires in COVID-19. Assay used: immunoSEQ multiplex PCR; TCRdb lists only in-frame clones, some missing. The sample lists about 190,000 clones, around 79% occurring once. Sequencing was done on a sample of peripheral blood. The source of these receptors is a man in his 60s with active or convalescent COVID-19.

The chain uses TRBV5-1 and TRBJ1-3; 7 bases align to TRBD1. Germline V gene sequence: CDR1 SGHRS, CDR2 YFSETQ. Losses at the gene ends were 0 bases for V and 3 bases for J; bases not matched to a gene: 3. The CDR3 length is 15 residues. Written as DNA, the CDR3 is TGCGCCAGCAGCTTGGACAGGGGAGGTGGAAACACCATATATTTT. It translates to CASSLDRGGGNTIYF.

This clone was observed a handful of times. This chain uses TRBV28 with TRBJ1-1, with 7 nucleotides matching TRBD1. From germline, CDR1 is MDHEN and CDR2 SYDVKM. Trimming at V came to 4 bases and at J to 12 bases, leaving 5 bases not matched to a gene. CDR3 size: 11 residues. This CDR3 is CASSSGQRTFF. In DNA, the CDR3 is TGTGCCAGCAGTTCGGGACAGAGAACTTTCTTT.

The CDR3 DNA reads as TGTGCCACCAGTGCCCCGGGACAGCGTGCGGGCTACACCTTC. This gives the protein CATSAPGQRAGYTF. The chain carries TRBV24-1 and TRBJ1-2; 7 nucleotides align to TRBD1. CDR1 and CDR2 from the germline V gene are KGHDR and SFDVKD. CDR3 length: 14 residues. V shed 5 bases, J shed 8 bases, and the junction held 10 bases outside the gene matches.

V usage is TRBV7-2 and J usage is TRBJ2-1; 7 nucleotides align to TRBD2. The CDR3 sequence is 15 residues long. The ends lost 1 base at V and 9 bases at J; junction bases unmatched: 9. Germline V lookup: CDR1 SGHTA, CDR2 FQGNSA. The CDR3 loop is CASSLGGSSLSEQFF. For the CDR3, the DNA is TGTGCCAGCAGCTTAGGCGGGAGTTCACTGAGTGAGCAGTTCTTC.

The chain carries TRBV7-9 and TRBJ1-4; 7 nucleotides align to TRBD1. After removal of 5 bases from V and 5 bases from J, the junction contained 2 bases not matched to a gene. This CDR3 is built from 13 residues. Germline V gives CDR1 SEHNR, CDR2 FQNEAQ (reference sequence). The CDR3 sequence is CASSLGQNEKLFF. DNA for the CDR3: TGTGCCAGCAGCCTGGGACAGAATGAAAAACTGTTTTTT. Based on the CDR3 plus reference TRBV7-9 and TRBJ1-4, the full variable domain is DTGVSQNPRHKITKRGQNVTFRCDPISEHNRLYWYRQTLGQGPEFLTYFQNEAQLEKSRLLSDRFSAERPKGSFSTLEIQRTEQGDSAMYLCASSLGQNEKLFFGSGTQLSVL.

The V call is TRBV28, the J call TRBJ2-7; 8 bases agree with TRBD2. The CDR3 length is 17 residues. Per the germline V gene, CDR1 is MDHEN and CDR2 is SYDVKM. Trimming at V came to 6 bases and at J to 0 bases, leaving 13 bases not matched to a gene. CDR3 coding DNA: TGTGCCAGCAGCCTCTTCCACGATAGCGGGACCTCCTACGAGCAGTACTTC. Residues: CASSLFHDSGTSYEQYF. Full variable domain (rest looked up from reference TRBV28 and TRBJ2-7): DVKVTQSSRYLVKRTGEKVFLECVQDMDHENMFWYRQDPGLGLRLIYFSYDVKMKEKGDIPEGYSVSREKKERFSLILESASTNQTSMYLCASSLFHDSGTSYEQYFGPGTRLTVT.

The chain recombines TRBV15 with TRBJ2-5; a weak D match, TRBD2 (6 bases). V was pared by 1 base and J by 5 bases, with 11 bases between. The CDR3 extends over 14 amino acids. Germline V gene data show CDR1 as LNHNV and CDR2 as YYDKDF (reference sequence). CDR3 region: CATSRGGLWETQYF. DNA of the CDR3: TGTGCCACCAGCAGAGGGGGACTTTGGGAGACCCAGTACTTC.

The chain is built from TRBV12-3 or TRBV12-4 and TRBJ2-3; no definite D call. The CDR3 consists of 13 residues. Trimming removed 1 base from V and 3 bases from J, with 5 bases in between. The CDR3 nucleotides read TGTGCCAGCAGTTTAGGTCGGACAGATACGCAGTATTTT. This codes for CASSLGRTDTQYF.

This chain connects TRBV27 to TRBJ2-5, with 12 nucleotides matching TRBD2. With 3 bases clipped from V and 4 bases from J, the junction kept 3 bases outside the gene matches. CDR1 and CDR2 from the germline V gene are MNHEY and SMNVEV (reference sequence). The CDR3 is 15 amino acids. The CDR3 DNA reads TGTGCCAGCAGTTTCTCTAGCGGGAGGGGAGAGACCCAGTACTTC. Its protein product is CASSFSSGRGETQYF.

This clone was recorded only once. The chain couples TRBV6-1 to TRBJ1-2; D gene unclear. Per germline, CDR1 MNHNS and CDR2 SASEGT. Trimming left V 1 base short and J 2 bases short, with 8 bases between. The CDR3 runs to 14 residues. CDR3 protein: CASSEGVANYGYTF. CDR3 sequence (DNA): TGTGCCAGCAGTGAAGGTGTAGCAAACTATGGCTACACCTTC.

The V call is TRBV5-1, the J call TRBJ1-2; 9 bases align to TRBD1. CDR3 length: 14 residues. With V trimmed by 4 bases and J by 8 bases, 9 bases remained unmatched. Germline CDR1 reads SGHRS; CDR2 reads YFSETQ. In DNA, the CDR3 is TGCGCCAGCAGCCCGGGACAGGGAAGGTACGGCTACACCTTC. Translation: CASSPGQGRYGYTF.

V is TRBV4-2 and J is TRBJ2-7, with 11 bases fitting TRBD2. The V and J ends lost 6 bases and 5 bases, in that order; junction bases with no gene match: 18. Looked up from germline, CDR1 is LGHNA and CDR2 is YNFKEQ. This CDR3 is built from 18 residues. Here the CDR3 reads CASSQRSIGRLAGHEQYF. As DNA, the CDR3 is TGTGCCAGCAGTCAAAGGTCGATAGGGAGACTAGCGGGACACGAGCAGTACTTC.

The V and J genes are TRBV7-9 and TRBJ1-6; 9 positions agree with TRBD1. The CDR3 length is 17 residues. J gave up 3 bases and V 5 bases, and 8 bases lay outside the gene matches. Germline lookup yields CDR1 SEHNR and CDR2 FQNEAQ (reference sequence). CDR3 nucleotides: TGTGCCAGCAGCCATAGGACAGGGGAACACTATAATTCACCCCTCCACTTT. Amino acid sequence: CASSHRTGEHYNSPLHF.

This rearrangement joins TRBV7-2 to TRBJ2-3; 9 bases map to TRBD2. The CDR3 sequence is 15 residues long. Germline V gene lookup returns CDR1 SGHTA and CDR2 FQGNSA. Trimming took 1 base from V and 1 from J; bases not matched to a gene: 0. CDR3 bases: TGTGCCAGCAGCTTAGTAGCGGGAGGCACAGATACGCAGTATTTT. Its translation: CASSLVAGGTDTQYF. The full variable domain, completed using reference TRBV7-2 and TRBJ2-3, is GAGVSQSPSNKVTEKGKDVELRCDPISGHTALYWYRQSLGQGLEFLIYFQGNSAPDKSGLPSDRFSAERTGGSVSTLTIQRTQQEDSAVYLCASSLVAGGTDTQYFGPGTRLTVL.

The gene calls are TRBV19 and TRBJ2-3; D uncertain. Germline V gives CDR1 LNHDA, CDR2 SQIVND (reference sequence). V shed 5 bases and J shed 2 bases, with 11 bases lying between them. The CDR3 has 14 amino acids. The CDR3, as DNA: TGTGCCAGTAGTTTGCGAACCATCACAGATACGCAGTATTTT. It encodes CASSLRTITDTQYF. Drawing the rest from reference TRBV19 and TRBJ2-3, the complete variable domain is DGGITQSPKYLFRKEGQNVTLSCEQNLNHDAMYWYRQDPGQGLRLIYYSQIVNDFQKGDIAEGYSVSREKKESFPLTVTSAQKNPTAFYLCASSLRTITDTQYFGPGTRLTVL.

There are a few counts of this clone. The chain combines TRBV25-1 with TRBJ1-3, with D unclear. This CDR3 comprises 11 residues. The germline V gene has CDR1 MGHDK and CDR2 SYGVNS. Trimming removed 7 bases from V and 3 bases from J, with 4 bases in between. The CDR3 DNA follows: TGTGCCAGCAATAGTGGAAACACCATATATTTT. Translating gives CASNSGNTIYF.

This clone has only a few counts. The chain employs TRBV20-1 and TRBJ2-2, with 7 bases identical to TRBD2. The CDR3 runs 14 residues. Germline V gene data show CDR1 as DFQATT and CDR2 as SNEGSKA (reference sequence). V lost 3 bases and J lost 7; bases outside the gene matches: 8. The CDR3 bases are TGCAGTGCTAGTGCCAGCGGGAACGGCGGGGAGCTGTTTTTT. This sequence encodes CSASASGNGGELFF.

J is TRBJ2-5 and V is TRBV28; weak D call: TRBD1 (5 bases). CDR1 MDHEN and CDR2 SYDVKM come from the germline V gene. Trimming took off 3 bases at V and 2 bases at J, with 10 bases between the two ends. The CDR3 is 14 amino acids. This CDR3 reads CASSFPRQQETQYF. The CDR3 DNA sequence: TGTGCCAGCAGTTTTCCCCGACAGCAAGAGACCCAGTACTTC.

The CDR3 DNA reads TGTGCCTGGAGTGTTCGACGCAGAGGGAATAATGAAAAACTGTTTTTT. Protein sequence: CAWSVRRRGNNEKLFF. V is TRBV30 and J is TRBJ1-4; D unclear. Germline lookup yields CDR1 GTSNPN and CDR2 SVGIG (reference sequence). Between the trimmed V and J ends, which lost 0 bases and 4 bases, there was a span of 15 bases. The CDR3 is 16 residues long. The variable domain in full, with the rest retrieved from reference TRBV30 and TRBJ1-4, is SQTIHQWPATLVQPVGSPLSLECTVEGTSNPNLYWYRQAAGRGLQLLFYSVGIGQISSEVPQNLSASRPQDRQFILSSKKLLLSDSGFYLCAWSVRRRGNNEKLFFGSGTQLSVL.

CDR3 nucleotide sequence: TGCAGCGCCTCGGCTGACAGGGAGGGCAATCAGCCCCAGCATTTT. Protein sequence: CSASADREGNQPQHF. The chain combines TRBV29-1 with TRBJ1-5; TRBD1 matches at 7 bases. CDR1 SQVTM and CDR2 ANQGSEA come from the germline V gene. The CDR3 has 15 amino acids. The V and J ends lost 7 bases and 2 bases, in that order; junction bases with no gene match: 11.

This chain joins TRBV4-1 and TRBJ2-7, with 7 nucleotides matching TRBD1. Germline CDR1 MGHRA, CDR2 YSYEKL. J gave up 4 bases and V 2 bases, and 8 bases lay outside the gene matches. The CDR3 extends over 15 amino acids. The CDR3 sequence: CASSQYRGQEYEQYF. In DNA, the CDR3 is TGCGCCAGCAGCCAATATAGGGGGCAGGAATACGAGCAGTACTTC.

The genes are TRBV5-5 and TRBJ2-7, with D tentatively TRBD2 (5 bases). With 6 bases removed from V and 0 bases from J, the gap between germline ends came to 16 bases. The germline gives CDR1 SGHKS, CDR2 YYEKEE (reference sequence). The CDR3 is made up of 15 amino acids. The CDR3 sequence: CASTPDGGPSYEQYF. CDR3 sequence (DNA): TGTGCCAGCACCCCGGACGGAGGACCCTCCTACGAGCAGTACTTC.

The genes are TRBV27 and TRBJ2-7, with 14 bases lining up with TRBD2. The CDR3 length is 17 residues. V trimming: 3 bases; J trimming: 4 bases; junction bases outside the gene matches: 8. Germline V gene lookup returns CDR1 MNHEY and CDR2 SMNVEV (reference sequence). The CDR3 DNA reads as TGTGCCAGCAGTTTCGCCGGGACTAGCGGGAGAATTTACGAGCAGTACTTC. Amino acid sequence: CASSFAGTSGRIYEQYF.

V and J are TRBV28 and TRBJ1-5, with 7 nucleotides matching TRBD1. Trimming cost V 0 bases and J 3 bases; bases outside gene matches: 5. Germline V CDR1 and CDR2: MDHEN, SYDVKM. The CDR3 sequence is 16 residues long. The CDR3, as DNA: TGTGCCAGCAGTTTATGGGGCAGGGGGGCCAATCAGCCCCAGCATTTT. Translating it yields CASSLWGRGANQPQHF.

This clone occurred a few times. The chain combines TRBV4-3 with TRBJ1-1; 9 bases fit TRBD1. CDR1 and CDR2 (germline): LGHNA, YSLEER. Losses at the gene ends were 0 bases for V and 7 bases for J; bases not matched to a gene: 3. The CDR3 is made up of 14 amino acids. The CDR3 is CASSQDQGQGEAFF. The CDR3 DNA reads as TGCGCCAGCAGCCAAGATCAGGGACAGGGTGAAGCTTTCTTT.